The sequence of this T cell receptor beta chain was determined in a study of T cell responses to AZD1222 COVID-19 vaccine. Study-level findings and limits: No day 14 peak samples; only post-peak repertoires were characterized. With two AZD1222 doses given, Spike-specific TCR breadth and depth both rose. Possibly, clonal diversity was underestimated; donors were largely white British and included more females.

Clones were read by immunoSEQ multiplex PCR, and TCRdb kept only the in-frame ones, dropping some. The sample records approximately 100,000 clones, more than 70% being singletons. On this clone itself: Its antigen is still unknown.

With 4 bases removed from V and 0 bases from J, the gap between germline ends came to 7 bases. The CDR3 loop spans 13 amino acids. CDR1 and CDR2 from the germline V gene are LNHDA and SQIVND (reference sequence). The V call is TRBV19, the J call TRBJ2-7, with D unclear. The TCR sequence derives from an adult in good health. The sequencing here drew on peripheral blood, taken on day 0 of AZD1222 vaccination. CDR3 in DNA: TGTGCCAGTAGTACCGACGGCTCCTACGAGCAGTACTTC. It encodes CASSTDGSYEQYF.